Listed here are 24 T cell receptor beta chains from one sample, sequenced in a study of regulatory dendritic cells for organ transplantation. Here immunoSEQ multiplex PCR was the method, and the copy in TCRdb shows in-frame clones only, minus some. The data contain about 30,000 clones, around 79% of them singletons. The sequencing input was memory CD4+ T cells from blood. The subset denotes: CD45RO+ memory T cells. The origin of the receptors is a human donor in good health.

This sequence joins TRBV4-3 and TRBJ2-1; 8 bases align to TRBD2. There are 16 residues in the CDR3. Per germline, CDR1 LGHNA and CDR2 YSLEER. V trimming: 5 bases; J trimming: 9 bases; junction bases outside the gene matches: 15. The CDR3 DNA is TGCGCCAGCAGCGCCCGGGGGCGGTCTAGCGGGTTTGAGCAGTTCTTC. Its translation is CASSARGRSSGFEQFF.

The CDR3 loop reads CASSLVRANSPLHF. The CDR3 DNA sequence: TGTGCCAGCAGCTTAGTCCGGGCCAACTCACCCCTCCACTTT. The chain carries TRBV7-3 and TRBJ1-6; no reliable D call. V was trimmed by 2 bases and J by 10 bases, leaving 12 bases between them. The CDR3 loop spans 14 amino acids. Per the germline V gene, CDR1 is SGHTA and CDR2 is FQGTGA.

The chain recombines TRBV4-2 with TRBJ2-3, with D hard to call. This CDR3 contains 13 residues. CDR1 and CDR2 (germline): LGHNA, YNFKEQ. V was pared by 3 bases and J by 2 bases, with 6 bases between. Here the CDR3 reads CASSHEDTDTQYF. The CDR3 nucleotides read TGTGCCAGCAGCCACGAAGACACAGATACGCAGTATTTT.

The gene calls are TRBV6-1 and TRBJ2-3; D unclear. The CDR3 totals 15 residues. Trimming removed 2 bases from V and 2 bases from J, with 11 bases in between. The germline gives CDR1 MNHNS, CDR2 SASEGT. CDR3 amino acids: CASSERSYSTDTQYF. CDR3 in DNA: TGTGCCAGCAGTGAACGATCCTATTCCACAGATACGCAGTATTTT.

The chain recombines TRBV29-1 with TRBJ1-1, with a possible D match to TRBD1 (6 bases). Germline V gene lookup returns CDR1 SQVTM and CDR2 ANQGSEA. Between the trimmed V and J ends, which lost 7 bases and 5 bases, there was a span of 17 bases. This CDR3 is built from 13 residues. Here the CDR3 DNA reads TGCAGCGACGGGGGAGGGGGAGTTACTGAAGCTTTCTTT. Its translation is CSDGGGGVTEAFF.

This chain uses TRBV6-5 with TRBJ2-3; D is unclear. CDR3 length equals 16 residues. Germline V gives CDR1 MNHEY, CDR2 SVGAGI. The V gene lost 3 bases and the J gene lost 1 base, with 14 bases spanning the gap. The CDR3 spells CASSYKGGWGTDTQYF. Here the CDR3 DNA reads TGTGCCAGCAGTTATAAGGGCGGATGGGGCACAGATACGCAGTATTTT.

The chain links TRBV5-1 to TRBJ2-1; TRBD2 aligns across 9 bases. This CDR3 is 15 amino acids long. Per germline, CDR1 SGHRS and CDR2 YFSETQ. V shed 2 bases and J 4 bases; nucleotides not matched to a gene: 4. CDR3 bases: TGCGCCAGCAGCTTTCGTAGCGGGAGTTACAATGAGCAGTTCTTC. Translating it yields CASSFRSGSYNEQFF.

This clone was counted a single time. The rearrangement joins TRBV6-5 to TRBJ2-3; D gene unclear. Trimming stripped 5 bases from V and 6 bases from J, with 9 bases between. This CDR3 has 12 amino acids. Germline V gene lookup returns CDR1 MNHEY and CDR2 SVGAGI. The CDR3 bases are TGTGCCAGCAGTACTAACGGGGATACGCAGTATTTT. It yields the protein CASSTNGDTQYF.

The chain has TRBV11-2 and TRBJ1-2; D unresolved. Germline CDR1 SGHAT, CDR2 FQNNGV. Trimming pared 3 bases from V and 8 bases from J, leaving 10 bases between. The CDR3 totals 12 residues. The CDR3 DNA reads TGTGCCAGCAGCTTTGAGGAGGACGGCTACACCTTC. This gives the protein CASSFEEDGYTF.

The chain is built from TRBV29-1 and TRBJ1-1; D may be TRBD1 (5 bases). The germline V and J ends were trimmed by 7 bases and 3 bases, with 15 bases remaining between them. This CDR3 contains 13 residues. Germline V gene lookup returns CDR1 SQVTM and CDR2 ANQGSEA. CDR3 nucleotide sequence: TGCAGCGGCAGGGAAGGTAAACACACTGAAGCTTTCTTT. Translated: CSGREGKHTEAFF.

The V and J genes are TRBV5-4 and TRBJ2-1, with a tentative D call TRBD2 (5 bases). CDR1 and CDR2 (germline): SGHNT, YYREEE (reference sequence). Trimming pared 0 bases from V and 6 bases from J, leaving 10 bases between. This CDR3 is 14 amino acids long. CDR3 nucleotides: TGTGCCAGCAGCTTGGCCACTAGTCCCAATGAGCAGTTCTTC. Encoded protein: CASSLATSPNEQFF. Looking up the rest from reference TRBV5-4 and TRBJ2-1 gives the full variable domain: ETGVTQSPTHLIKTRGQQVTLRCSSQSGHNTVSWYQQALGQGPQFIFQYYREEENGRGNFPPRFSGLQFPNYSSELNVNALELDDSALYLCASSLATSPNEQFFGPGTRLTVL.

This chain uses TRBV10-3 with TRBJ1-5; D remains ambiguous. The CDR3 totals 14 residues. With 0 bases removed from V and 7 bases from J, the gap between germline ends came to 10 bases. Per the germline V gene, CDR1 is ENHRY and CDR2 is SYGVKD. The CDR3 here is CAISESNVGQPQHF. The CDR3 bases are TGTGCCATCAGTGAGTCGAATGTAGGCCAGCCCCAGCATTTT.

The chain employs TRBV6-1 and TRBJ2-7; D unresolved. This CDR3 has 12 residues. V gave up 6 bases and J gave up 0 bases, with 6 bases separating them. Germline assignment: CDR1 MNHNS and CDR2 SASEGT. As DNA, the CDR3 is TGTGCCAGCAGCGTGGACTCCTACGAGCAGTACTTC. Translation gives CASSVDSYEQYF.

The V and J genes are TRBV12-5 and TRBJ2-7; D is perhaps TRBD1 (6 bases). The CDR3 loop spans 12 amino acids. Trimming removed 6 bases from V and 4 bases from J, with 10 bases in between. Looked up from germline, CDR1 is LGHNT and CDR2 is FRNRAP. CDR3 region: CASGFDRYEQYF. The CDR3 DNA is TGTGCTAGTGGATTCGACAGGTACGAGCAGTACTTC.

This chain connects TRBV7-2 to TRBJ2-7; 8 bases are shared with TRBD1. Per the germline V gene, CDR1 is SGHTA and CDR2 is FQGNSA. V lost 4 bases, J lost 3 bases, and 17 bases stayed unmatched. This CDR3 comprises 18 residues. This CDR3 is CASSSQSYEDRVIYEQYF. DNA for the CDR3: TGTGCCAGCAGCTCTCAATCCTACGAGGACAGGGTGATCTACGAGCAGTACTTC.

This clone has just one count. The rearrangement joins TRBV4-2 to TRBJ2-1, with D perhaps TRBD2 (6 bases). The CDR3 covers 12 residues. Trimming left V 4 bases short and J 9 bases short, with 10 bases between. Germline V lookup: CDR1 LGHNA, CDR2 YNFKEQ. The CDR3 spells CASSLTGGEQFF. CDR3 DNA: TGTGCCAGCAGCCTAACCGGGGGTGAGCAGTTCTTC.

The chain is built from TRBV2 and TRBJ2-5, with 9 bases aligning to TRBD2. CDR1 and CDR2 (germline): SNHLY, FYNNEI. CDR3 length: 16 amino acids. V lost 6 bases and J lost 1; bases outside the gene matches: 9. CDR3 in amino acids: CASRMRSGGFQETQYF. CDR3 DNA: TGTGCCAGCAGGATGCGTAGCGGGGGATTCCAAGAGACCCAGTACTTC.

In DNA, the CDR3 is TGCGCCAGCAGCCAACCTCTCGCTAGCGGACCCTACAATGAGCAGTTCTTC. Protein product: CASSQPLASGPYNEQFF. The chain links TRBV4-1 to TRBJ2-1, with TRBD2 matching over 7 bases. The CDR3 is 17 residues long. Germline V gene data show CDR1 as MGHRA and CDR2 as YSYEKL. Trimming removed 2 bases from V and 2 bases from J; junction bases left unmatched: 9.

This clone is a singleton in its sample. J is TRBJ2-5 and V is TRBV15, with 13 bases lining up with TRBD2. V was clipped by 1 base and J by 5 bases; unmatched bases: 7. Germline V CDR1 and CDR2: LNHNV, YYDKDF (reference sequence). The CDR3 is made up of 17 amino acids. CDR3 residues: CATSRAPGLAGMETQYF. The CDR3 bases are TGTGCCACCAGCAGAGCGCCGGGACTAGCGGGAATGGAGACCCAGTACTTC.

V is TRBV9 and J is TRBJ2-7, with 10 positions matching TRBD1. Germline V gives CDR1 SGDLS, CDR2 YYNGEE. CDR3 size: 16 residues. V lost 3 bases and J lost 2; bases outside the gene matches: 8. Here the CDR3 DNA reads TGTGCCAGCAGCGCCAGAGCCGGGACAGGGGCCTACGAGCAGTACTTC. Protein product: CASSARAGTGAYEQYF.

This clone is medium-sized within its sample. This specimen includes other DNA sequences encoding the same CDR3. V gene TRBV9 combines with J gene TRBJ1-1; D ambiguous. This CDR3 is 13 amino acids long. Germline V gene lookup returns CDR1 SGDLS and CDR2 YYNGEE. The ends were cut back, 0 bases at V and 2 bases at J, with 5 bases in the middle. This chain's CDR3 is CASSVATNTEAFF. CDR3 nucleotides: TGTGCCAGCAGCGTAGCAACCAACACTGAAGCTTTCTTT.

This clone was observed a few times. Other DNA variants within this sample encode the same CDR3. V and J are TRBV7-2 and TRBJ1-6; D unresolved. Deletions cut 4 bases from V and 7 bases from J, with 8 bases between. Germline CDR1 is SGHTA and CDR2 is FQGNSA. This CDR3 contains 13 residues. CDR3 sequence: CASSSDMNSPLHF. The CDR3 bases are TGTGCCAGCAGCTCCGACATGAATTCACCCCTCCACTTT.

This sequence joins TRBV9 and TRBJ2-1; maybe TRBD2 (7 bases). Germline V gene sequence: CDR1 SGDLS, CDR2 YYNGEE. The V end was cut by 4 bases, the J end by 5 bases, with 19 bases between. The CDR3 is 16 amino acids. Here the CDR3 reads CASSPREGGPDNEQFF. CDR3 nucleotides: TGTGCCAGCAGCCCCCGCGAGGGGGGGCCGGACAATGAGCAGTTCTTC.

This chain uses TRBV27 with TRBJ2-1; weak D call: TRBD2 (5 bases). This CDR3 contains 13 residues. V lost 7 bases, J lost 8 bases, and 15 bases lay in between. Germline loops: CDR1 MNHEY, CDR2 SMNVEV (reference sequence). Here the CDR3 DNA reads TGTGCCAGCAAAGGCCCTAGCAGCGATGAGCAGTTCTTC. As protein: CASKGPSSDEQFF.